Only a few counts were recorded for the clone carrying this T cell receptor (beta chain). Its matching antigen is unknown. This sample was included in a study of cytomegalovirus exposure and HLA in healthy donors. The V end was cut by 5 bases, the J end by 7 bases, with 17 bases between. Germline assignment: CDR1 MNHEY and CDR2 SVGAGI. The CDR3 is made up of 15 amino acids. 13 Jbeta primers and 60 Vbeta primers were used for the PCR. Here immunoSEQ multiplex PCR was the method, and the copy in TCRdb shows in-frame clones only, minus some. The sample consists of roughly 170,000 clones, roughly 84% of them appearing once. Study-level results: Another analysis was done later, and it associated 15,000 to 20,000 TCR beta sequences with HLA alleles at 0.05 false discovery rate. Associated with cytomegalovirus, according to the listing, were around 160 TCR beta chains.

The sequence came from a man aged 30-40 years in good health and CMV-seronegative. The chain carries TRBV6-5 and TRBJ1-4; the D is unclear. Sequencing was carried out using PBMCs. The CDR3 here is CASSRKGGKVEKLFF. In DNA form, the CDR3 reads TGTGCCAGCAGTAGGAAGGGAGGCAAGGTTGAAAAACTGTTTTTT.